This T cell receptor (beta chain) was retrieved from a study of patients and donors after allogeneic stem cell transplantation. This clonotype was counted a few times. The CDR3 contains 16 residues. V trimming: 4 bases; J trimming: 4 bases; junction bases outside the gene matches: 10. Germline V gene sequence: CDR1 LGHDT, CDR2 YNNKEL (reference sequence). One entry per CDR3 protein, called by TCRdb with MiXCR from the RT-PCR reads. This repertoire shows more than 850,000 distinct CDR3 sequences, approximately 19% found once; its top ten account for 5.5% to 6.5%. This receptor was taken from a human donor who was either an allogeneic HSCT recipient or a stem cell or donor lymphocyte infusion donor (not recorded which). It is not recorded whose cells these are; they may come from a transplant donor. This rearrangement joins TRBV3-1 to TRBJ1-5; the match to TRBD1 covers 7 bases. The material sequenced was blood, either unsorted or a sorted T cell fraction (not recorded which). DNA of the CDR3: TGTGCCAGCAGCCTCAGGACAGGAACATCAAATCAGCCCCAGCATTTT. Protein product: CASSLRTGTSNQPQHF.